The 21 T cell receptor beta chains below were found in one sample sequenced in a study of blood T cell repertoires in COVID-19. Repertoires were generated with immunoSEQ multiplex PCR, while TCRdb's copy carries only in-frame clones and drops some. Of a few hundred thousand clones in the sample, approximately 86% were seen once. Sequenced sample: PBMCs or T cells enriched from blood (not recorded which). The receptors stem from a woman aged 45-60 years who had recovered from COVID-19.

The chain carries TRBV11-2 and TRBJ2-2, with 9 bases identical to TRBD2. The CDR3 consists of 16 residues. Per germline, CDR1 SGHAT and CDR2 FQNNGV. V was pared by 6 bases and J by 2 bases, with 7 bases of the junction left unmatched. The CDR3 here is CASRRQREVNTGELFF. The CDR3 coding sequence is TGTGCCAGCAGGAGGCAGCGGGAGGTTAACACCGGGGAGCTGTTTTTT.

CDR3 DNA: TGTGCCAGCAGCTTGGGACACATGAACACTGAAGCTTTCTTT. Its protein product is CASSLGHMNTEAFF. This chain connects TRBV7-6 to TRBJ1-1, with a possible D match to TRBD1 (6 bases). Trimming removed 3 bases at V and 0 bases at J, with 8 bases between. From germline, CDR1 is SGHVS and CDR2 FNYEAQ. The CDR3 covers 14 residues.

This chain links TRBV3-1 (or the pseudogene TRBV3-2) with TRBJ1-3; 8 bases agree with TRBD1. This CDR3 is 14 amino acids long. In germline, CDR1 is LGHDT, CDR2 YNNKEL (reference sequence). The trim removed 6 bases at V and 2 bases at J, leaving 3 bases unmatched. The CDR3 loop reads CASSGRGPGNTIYF. The CDR3 DNA sequence: TGTGCCAGCAGTGGCAGGGGGCCTGGAAACACCATATATTTT.

The count of this clone is one. The gene calls are TRBV28 and TRBJ2-7, with a possible D match to TRBD1 (5 bases). CDR3 length: 11 amino acids. Germline V lookup: CDR1 MDHEN, CDR2 SYDVKM. V was trimmed by 6 bases and J by 6 bases, leaving 9 bases between them. The CDR3 loop reads CASRGLFEQYF. The CDR3 nucleotides are TGTGCCAGCAGGGGGCTATTCGAGCAGTACTTC.

The chain combines TRBV5-1 with TRBJ1-1; D gene unclear. Germline V lookup: CDR1 SGHRS, CDR2 YFSETQ. The length of the CDR3 is 13 residues. V lost 0 bases and J lost 1, with 4 bases in between. CDR3 region: CASSLGPNTEAFF. The CDR3 DNA sequence: TGCGCCAGCAGCTTGGGGCCGAACACTGAAGCTTTCTTT.

V gene TRBV7-3 combines with J gene TRBJ1-1; TRBD1 agrees at 7 bases. Germline CDR1 is SGHTA and CDR2 is FQGTGA. V dropped 2 bases and J dropped 1; count of bases not matched to a gene: 13. This CDR3 is 18 amino acids long. The CDR3 DNA sequence: TGTGCCAGCAGCTTAGGAGGGGGCGACCATTTGTGGAACACTGAAGCTTTCTTT. This codes for CASSLGGGDHLWNTEAFF. Full variable domain (rest looked up from reference TRBV7-3 and TRBJ1-1): GAGVSQTPSNKVTEKGKYVELRCDPISGHTALYWYRQSLGQGPEFLIYFQGTGAADDSGLPNDRFFAVRPEGSVSTLKIQRTERGDSAVYLCASSLGGGDHLWNTEAFFGQGTRLTVV.

The V gene is TRBV5-1, the J gene TRBJ1-1, with 8 positions matching TRBD1. Germline-derived CDR1 and CDR2 are SGHRS and YFSETQ. V lost 4 bases, J lost 4 bases, and 3 bases stayed unmatched. The CDR3 loop spans 13 amino acids. The CDR3 DNA reads TGCGCCAGCAGCATTGGACAGGGCACTGAAGCTTTCTTT. Translation gives CASSIGQGTEAFF.

This clone was seen more than once but under ten times. The chain couples TRBV28 to TRBJ2-3; TRBD2 matches at 7 bases. The germline gives CDR1 MDHEN, CDR2 SYDVKM. V shed 6 bases and J 5 bases; nucleotides not matched to a gene: 8. The CDR3 runs to 14 residues. CDR3 sequence: CASRAGGRRDTQYF. In DNA, the CDR3 is TGTGCCAGCAGGGCCGGCGGGAGAAGAGATACGCAGTATTTT.

Only one count was recorded for this clone. This rearrangement joins TRBV3-1 (or the pseudogene TRBV3-2) to TRBJ1-1; unclear D gene. Germline V gene lookup returns CDR1 LGHDT and CDR2 YNNKEL (reference sequence). This CDR3 is 17 amino acids long. V was pared by 3 bases and J by 6 bases, with 23 bases between. CDR3 loop: CASSHRGRTGSYAEAFF. The DNA of the CDR3 is TGTGCCAGCAGCCATCGTGGTAGAACCGGGTCATATGCTGAAGCTTTCTTT.

The V gene is TRBV25-1, the J gene TRBJ1-2; D is perhaps TRBD1 (6 bases). Germline loops: CDR1 MGHDK, CDR2 SYGVNS. CDR3 size: 14 residues. The germline V and J ends were trimmed by 5 bases and 6 bases, with 16 bases remaining between them. This CDR3 reads CASSPYREIDGYTF. CDR3 nucleotide sequence: TGTGCCAGCAGTCCTTACAGGGAAATTGATGGCTACACCTTC.

V usage is TRBV9 and J usage is TRBJ2-3; 9 nucleotides line up with TRBD1. The germline CDR1 and CDR2 sequences are SGDLS and YYNGEE. This CDR3 comprises 17 residues. Losses at the gene ends were 5 bases for V and 0 bases for J; bases not matched to a gene: 10. CDR3 loop: CASSATGTGFSTDTQYF. The CDR3 nucleotides are TGTGCCAGCAGTGCAACCGGGACAGGGTTTAGCACAGATACGCAGTATTTT. Variable domain in full (rest from reference TRBV9 and TRBJ2-3): DSGVTQTPKHLITATGQRVTLRCSPRSGDLSVYWYQQSLDQGLQFLIQYYNGEERAKGNILERFSAQQFPDLHSELNLSSLELGDSALYFCASSATGTGFSTDTQYFGPGTRLTVL.

This clone has only a few counts. The rearrangement joins TRBV7-3 to TRBJ2-2; TRBD1 aligns across 9 bases. The CDR3 loop spans 16 amino acids. Germline values: CDR1 SGHTA, CDR2 FQGTGA. V dropped 4 bases and J dropped 0; count of bases not matched to a gene: 3. CDR3 protein: CASSSRTGANTGELFF. The CDR3 nucleotides are TGTGCCAGCAGCTCTCGGACAGGGGCGAACACCGGGGAGCTGTTTTTT.

The V gene is TRBV28, the J gene TRBJ2-7; 12 nucleotides agree with TRBD2. Germline CDR1 reads MDHEN; CDR2 reads SYDVKM. There are 15 residues in the CDR3. V was pared by 4 bases and J by 3 bases, with 4 bases of the junction left unmatched. The DNA of the CDR3 is TGTGCCAGCAGTTCGAGGACTAGCGGGAACTACGAGCAGTACTTC. Translation gives CASSSRTSGNYEQYF. Based on the CDR3 plus reference TRBV28 and TRBJ2-7, the full variable domain is DVKVTQSSRYLVKRTGEKVFLECVQDMDHENMFWYRQDPGLGLRLIYFSYDVKMKEKGDIPEGYSVSREKKERFSLILESASTNQTSMYLCASSSRTSGNYEQYFGPGTRLTVT.

The chain's CDR3 is CASSVGTAANYGYTF. For the CDR3, the DNA is TGTGCCAGCAGCGTAGGGACAGCCGCTAACTATGGCTACACCTTC. The chain combines TRBV9 with TRBJ1-2; D possibly corresponds to TRBD1 (6 bases). The CDR3 sequence is 15 residues long. The ends were cut back, 0 bases at V and 0 bases at J, with 9 bases in the middle. CDR1 is SGDLS, CDR2 YYNGEE, per germline.

The chain carries TRBV7-8 and TRBJ2-2; D unresolved. The CDR3 loop spans 14 amino acids. V was clipped by 0 bases and J by 5 bases, with 7 bases between them. Germline CDR1 SGHVS, CDR2 FQNEAQ. The DNA of the CDR3 is TGTGCCAGCAGCTTAGCATGGAGTACCGGGGAGCTGTTTTTT. Translated, it gives CASSLAWSTGELFF.

The J gene is TRBJ2-1, the V gene TRBV7-8; D is unclear. This CDR3 has 13 residues. V gave up 0 bases and J gave up 6 bases, with 6 bases separating them. In germline, CDR1 is SGHVS, CDR2 FQNEAQ. CDR3 loop: CASSLARGNEQFF. CDR3 nucleotides: TGTGCCAGCAGCTTAGCGAGAGGCAATGAGCAGTTCTTC.

The chain recombines TRBV19 with TRBJ1-5; D is perhaps TRBD1 (6 bases). The CDR3 extends over 17 amino acids. CDR1 is LNHDA and CDR2 is SQIVND in the germline V gene (reference sequence). The V end was cut by 7 bases, the J end by 5 bases, with 24 bases between. Here the CDR3 DNA reads TGTGCCAGTACCATCGTAACGGGCGACAGGAGCTATCAGCCCCAGCATTTT. Amino acids: CASTIVTGDRSYQPQHF.

This chain joins TRBV19 and TRBJ1-2; D gene uncertain. Germline loops: CDR1 LNHDA, CDR2 SQIVND (reference sequence). V was cut by 5 bases and J by 8 bases, with 6 bases left in between. The CDR3 contains 10 residues. The CDR3 DNA sequence: TGTGCCAGTAGTGATGAGGGCTACACCTTC. Protein sequence: CASSDEGYTF.

This clone was detected only once. CDR3 sequence reads: CASNEQGALSNQPQHF. CDR3 DNA sequence: TGTGCCAGCAACGAACAGGGGGCCCTTAGCAATCAGCCCCAGCATTTT. This sequence joins TRBV28 and TRBJ1-5; 9 bases fit TRBD1. From germline, CDR1 is MDHEN and CDR2 SYDVKM. V shed 7 bases and J 0 bases; nucleotides not matched to a gene: 7. The CDR3 sequence is 16 residues long.

This clone showed up just once. The chain employs TRBV28 and TRBJ2-7; 8 bases match TRBD2. Trimming cost V 6 bases and J 0 bases; bases outside gene matches: 16. From germline, CDR1 is MDHEN and CDR2 SYDVKM. The CDR3 runs to 18 residues. The CDR3 DNA reads TGTGCCAGCAGGTCTACCCGATTACGGGGGGGCATCTCCTACGAGCAGTACTTC. It translates to CASRSTRLRGGISYEQYF.

The rearrangement uses TRBV4-2 and TRBJ1-5, with D perhaps matching TRBD1 (5 bases). The CDR3 runs 15 residues. The V and J ends lost 1 base and 6 bases respectively, with 13 bases between them. CDR1 and CDR2 from the germline V gene are LGHNA and YNFKEQ. CDR3 sequence: CASSQARQGIQPQHF. The CDR3 nucleotides are TGTGCCAGCAGCCAAGCTCGTCAGGGTATTCAGCCCCAGCATTTT.